This T cell receptor beta chain came from a study of blood T cell repertoires in COVID-19. TCRdb keeps only in-frame clones here, not all; method: immunoSEQ multiplex PCR. Among 180,000 or so clones listed, 75% to 90% were seen once. Trimming at V came to 5 bases and at J to 7 bases, leaving 24 bases not matched to a gene. The V gene's germline CDR1 is SEHNR and CDR2 FQNEAQ (reference sequence). CDR3 length equals 19 residues. The clonotype was recovered from a woman aged 55-69 years with acute or convalescent COVID-19. Sample: peripheral blood. The V and J genes are TRBV7-9 and TRBJ2-7; 9 nucleotides match TRBD2. CDR3 residues: CASSQFSGSERNTGREQYF. The DNA for the CDR3 is TGTGCCAGCAGCCAATTTAGCGGGAGTGAGCGAAATACTGGACGAGAGCAGTACTTC.